This T cell receptor (beta chain) is drawn from a study of cytomegalovirus exposure and HLA in healthy donors (dated by TCRdb to 2017 to 2019). General notes on the study: In an earlier analysis of fewer than 750 of the donors, 276 Gb of sequence data and 120 million or so unique TCR beta sequences from about 180 million T cells were reported. An early release that covered several hundred HLA-typed donors contained around 300 gigabases of sequencing data and around 80 million unique TCR sequences. Of the 350 to 450 genotyped donors, 81% fell in the genetic ancestry cluster associated with self-reported Caucasian donors. The study aimed to test whether cataloging public T cell receptors could reveal signatures of past pathogen exposure. Using immunosequencing, the study profiled T cell repertoires from fewer than 850 subjects and related those repertoires to cytomegalovirus serostatus. Along with the approximately 650-subject first cohort, a separate validation cohort of about 110 different subjects was used. High-throughput TCR immunosequencing, statistical association of individual TCRs with disease status, and machine learning were combined to predict cytomegalovirus infection status. A later analysis re-analyzed previously published TCR beta repertoires from 500 to 700 donors and added high-resolution HLA genotyping to study TCR occurrence patterns. The later analysis used no new phenotypic data to find candidate immune exposures, relying instead on TCR beta sequences and their occurrence across donors. An earlier analysis of about 600 of the donors used high-throughput TCR beta sequencing to judge whether each TCR beta V gene segment behaved as functional or pseudogenic. Donor age, sex, ethnicity and CMV serostatus were compiled alongside the repertoire data. A later genetic analysis took genome-wide SNP genotypes for about 65% of the 666 donors and used that subset as a discovery cohort. All discovery cohort repertoires had been generated on a single sequencing platform. HLA typing covered class I and class II loci at four-digit resolution. The number of typed donors differed by locus: roughly 620-630 for A, B, C, DRB1 and DQB1; 522 for DQA1; approximately 600 for DPA1; and some 430 for DPB1. Because of strong linkage in the cohort, four to six DR-DQ haplotypes were treated as single units for association and clustering. Among some 410 genotyped donors of the cohort, an average of around 220,000 unique TCR beta nucleotide sequences was sequenced per donor, of which 15% to 20% were non-productive. Study-level results and caveats: In a later analysis, HLA-associated TCR beta chains showed more clonal expansion and lower generation probabilities than non-associated chains that were equally common. A group of highly shared sequence variants was considered likely to be a technical artifact of the sequencing pipeline. For the cohort, immune exposure information was limited to CMV serostatus. Some IMGT-functional V segments, including TRBV6-2 and TRBV6-3, could not be distinguished by the 87-base-pair reads and were therefore excluded. According to a later analysis, TCR association rates differed among HLA loci, with DRB1 alleles showing the most associated TCRs and HLA-C alleles showing the fewest. In a later genetic analysis, fewer N-insertions in productive TCRs were reported among donors in an Asian-associated ancestry cluster than the approximately 630-donor mean. A further reported finding was that TCR beta sequences accurately predicted the HLA-A and HLA-B alleles for most subjects in the first cohort. In a later analysis, several top co-occurrence clusters were reported to appear linked to parvovirus B19, influenza, CMV and Epstein-Barr virus. Because counts were too low, 15 to 20 rarely observed V segments, including chromosome 9 orphons, were excluded from the earlier analysis of around 590 of the donors. The cohort was sequenced for TCR beta chains only, and without alpha or paired-chain data the features that could be detected were limited. Because HLA typing was unavailable for some donors at each locus, only the typed subset was used in association tests. While some public TCRs were present in many individuals, most TCR sequences turned up only very rarely across donors. Specific HLA alleles were associated with over 15,000 TCR beta sequences at a false discovery rate of 0.05 in a later analysis. Presence/absence analyses assumed roughly uniform sequencing depth across donors, an assumption that may not hold. Strong co-occurrence of HLA alleles, especially DR and DQ, made assigning TCR associations to individual alleles difficult. A later genetic analysis associated a missense DCLRE1C variant with V-gene and J-gene trimming of TCR beta chains, and an independent cohort replicated the association. It was suggested by the authors that the approach could potentially be generalized to other disease states and immunological phenotypes. The study gave a list of about 150 TCR beta chains associated with cytomegalovirus. According to a later analysis, most CMV-associated TCR beta chains appeared to be HLA-restricted, and the HLA associations seemed to be driven largely by CMV exposure. Correlated functional status among segregating V segments might reflect linkage disequilibrium, but an unknown experimental factor could not be ruled out. The classifier was reported to diagnose cytomegalovirus status with high specificity and sensitivity in both the original and validation cohorts. In vitro tests confirmed that a few of the cytomegalovirus-associated TCR beta chains recognize cytomegalovirus antigens. In an earlier analysis of 450 to 750 of the donors, most TCR beta V segments appeared in productive rearrangements about 87% or about 30% of the time, broadly matching IMGT annotations.

The cohort consisted of 666 healthy bone marrow donors. Cohort members were all nominally healthy when sampled, although unrecorded immune exposures were likely present. The donor tested CMV seropositive, placing the donor among the 250 to 350 seropositive members of the cohort. Each donor provided a peripheral blood sample, and peripheral blood mononuclear cells were used for TCR beta sequencing. Genomic DNA extraction from the blood cell samples was performed with the Qiagen DNeasy Blood Extraction Kit. Including the terminal cysteine and phenylalanine, the CDR3 comprises 15 residues. The DNA shown is the 45-base CDR3, in frame from base 1. CDR1 is given as SGHNT and CDR2 as YYREEE, both from the germline V gene (reference sequence). Trimming removed 4 bases from V and 3 bases from J; the gene matches leave 7 bases unexplained. As for this clone: Its antigen remains undetermined. No qualities accompany the bases; no much larger clone lies one base away.

The receptor library was made with the immunoSEQ multiplex PCR assay. For the multiplex PCR, a mixture combining 60 forward primers for TCR Vbeta segments and 13 reverse primers for TCR Jbeta segments was used. The CDR3 region of rearranged TCR beta genes was amplified from genomic DNA by a multiplex PCR assay. On the Illumina HiSeq System, the amplified TCR beta libraries were sequenced as 87-base-pair reads. In the paper's pipeline: Across the roughly 670 repertoires, a later analysis counted around 80 million unique TCR beta chains, some 11 million of which were shared by at least two donors. To remove PCR and sequencing errors, raw reads were error-corrected and collapsed into unique sequences using a nearest-neighbor algorithm that merged closely related sequences. To assign V, D and J gene segments, CDR3 sequences were aligned to IMGT reference sequences. For a sequence to be retained, a match of at least six nucleotides was required to both a V gene segment and a J gene segment. A rearrangement counted as productive if the CDR3 had no stop codons and remained in frame with V and J, and every other rearrangement counted as non-productive. CDR3 was defined by IMGT convention, running from the second conserved V-encoded cysteine to the conserved J-encoded phenylalanine. In an earlier analysis of approximately 500 of the donors, sequences lacking an unambiguous match to a single V gene segment were excluded. An earlier analysis of over 450 of the donors classified V segments as functional when productive rearrangements were above 56.7% and as segregating when the standard deviation between donors was above 5%. A statistical classification framework was built for diagnosing cytomegalovirus status from the catalog of TCR beta chain sequences. In a later analysis, V and J genes were assigned by comparing TCR nucleotide sequences against IMGT/GENE-DB human TR gene sequences. A later analysis assigned CDR3 sequences and most-parsimonious VDJ recombination scenarios with the TCRdist pipeline. In a later analysis, every TCR beta chain was defined by the combination of its CDR3 amino acid sequence and its V-gene family, and reads without a unique V-gene family were dropped. To address suspected cross-contamination and a sequencing artifact, a later analysis removed under 600 highly shared, low-generation-probability nucleotide sequences. In a later analysis, a clonal expansion index was calculated for each public chain from normalized within-repertoire ranks of inferred template counts. In a later analysis, generation probabilities were computed with a VDJ recombination model fitted to out-of-frame rearrangements, and the resulting probabilities were checked against IGoR. In a later analysis, TCR-TCR, TCR-HLA and TCR-CMV co-occurrence was scored with hypergeometric tests, and a repertoire-size bias correction was applied to TCR pairs. A later analysis estimated false discovery rates by permuting HLA or CMV assignments 20 times. In a later analysis, co-occurring TCRs were grouped using DBSCAN, with TCRdist sequence similarity added in when clustering inside HLA-allele-positive subsets. Co-occurrence clustering excluded repertoires with fewer than 30,000 or more than 120,000 public chains, plus five with anomalous nucleotide sharing. Not all clones reach the TCRdb copy of this immuneACCESS table, which keeps in-frame sequences only. Checked studies attribute under half of the gap to unresolved V genes and leave the rest unexplained. The DNA was the basis for D and trimming; V, J and clone size are from that table. This sample is represented by about 130,000 clones; about two thirds of them were singletons. The ten largest clones represent 6.6% of the sample.

The V gene is TRBV5-4 and the J gene is TRBJ2-7, and 10 junctional nucleotides match TRBD1. Source material: PBMCs. The sequence was collected from a man aged 40-49 years in good health and CMV-seropositive. The CDR3 here reads CASSPRTGGFYEQYF. The bases read TGTGCCAGCAGCCCCCGGACAGGGGGTTTCTACGAGCAGTACTTC.